A single sample gave rise to the 22 T cell receptor beta chains below, sequenced in a study of blood T cell repertoires in COVID-19. Assay used: immunoSEQ multiplex PCR; TCRdb lists only in-frame clones, some missing. The repertoire consists of under 350,000 clones, with just over 85% occurring once and the leading ten covering about 4.2%. Sequenced sample: PBMCs or T cells enriched from blood (not recorded which). All receptors come from a woman in her thirties or forties with acute COVID-19.

The DNA for the CDR3 is TGTGCCAGCAGCGTATTCAGCGAGAATGAGCAGTTCTTC. Translation gives CASSVFSENEQFF. J is TRBJ2-1 and V is TRBV9; D is unclear. Germline CDR1 reads SGDLS; CDR2 reads YYNGEE. The CDR3 sequence is 13 residues long. The ends were cut back, 1 base at V and 7 bases at J, with 9 bases in the middle.

This clone has a single count. The V gene is TRBV6-1, the J gene TRBJ2-1, with TRBD1 matching over 7 bases. CDR3 length: 17 residues. The trim removed 4 bases at V and 2 bases at J, leaving 11 bases unmatched. Germline V gives CDR1 MNHNS, CDR2 SASEGT. The CDR3: CASSVSSRGRTYNEQFF. CDR3 bases: TGTGCCAGCAGTGTTTCGAGTAGGGGGCGAACCTACAATGAGCAGTTCTTC.

V usage is TRBV10-3 and J usage is TRBJ1-2; perhaps TRBD1 as D (5 bases). Germline assignment: CDR1 ENHRY and CDR2 SYGVKD. The CDR3 runs 16 residues. Trimming left V 10 bases short and J 3 bases short, with 24 bases between. The CDR3, as DNA: TGTGCCACCGCCTCGAAGTGGACACCAAATCACTATGGCTACACCTTC. The encoded protein is CATASKWTPNHYGYTF.

For the CDR3, the DNA is TGTGCCATCAGTGATGAGGGGGCTCCCTCACCCCTCCACTTT. It encodes CAISDEGAPSPLHF. The chain recombines TRBV10-3 with TRBJ1-6; 7 bases map to TRBD1. Unmatched junction bases numbered 6, after V lost 3 bases and J lost 10 bases. This CDR3 comprises 14 residues. Germline CDR1 reads ENHRY; CDR2 reads SYGVKD.

In this sample, this clone turned up once. The genes are TRBV4-3 and TRBJ2-1, with unresolved D. Germline CDR1 is LGHNA and CDR2 is YSLEER. V lost 2 bases, J lost 5 bases, and 4 bases lay in between. The CDR3 has 12 amino acids. CDR3 protein: CASSQQDNEQFF. The CDR3, as DNA: TGCGCCAGCAGCCAACAGGACAATGAGCAGTTCTTC.

The chain has TRBV4-2 and TRBJ2-1, with 9 bases lining up with TRBD2. Trimming at V came to 3 bases and at J to 7 bases, leaving 13 bases not matched to a gene. The CDR3 consists of 17 residues. The germline CDR1 and CDR2 sequences are LGHNA and YNFKEQ. The CDR3: CASSHSPGSGGNNEQFF. The CDR3 DNA is TGTGCCAGCAGCCACTCCCCCGGTAGCGGGGGAAATAATGAGCAGTTCTTC.

This rearrangement joins TRBV5-5 to TRBJ2-1, with 11 bases aligning to TRBD2. This CDR3 is built from 16 residues. With V trimmed by 4 bases and J by 7 bases, 10 bases remained unmatched. Germline V gene lookup returns CDR1 SGHKS and CDR2 YYEKEE (reference sequence). The CDR3 DNA is TGTGCCAGCAGCCCCATTACTAGCGGGGGATTAAATGAGCAGTTCTTC. The encoded protein is CASSPITSGGLNEQFF.

V gene TRBV28 combines with J gene TRBJ2-3; tentatively, D is TRBD2 (7 bases). The germline V gene has CDR1 MDHEN and CDR2 SYDVKM. V lost 6 bases and J lost 2, with 15 bases in between. The CDR3 length is 15 residues. CDR3 DNA sequence: TGTGCCAGCAGCCCAGCGGGGACATACACAGATACGCAGTATTTT. Translating gives CASSPAGTYTDTQYF.

The V and J genes are TRBV9 and TRBJ1-6; D is unresolved. CDR3 size: 13 residues. CDR1 is SGDLS, CDR2 YYNGEE, per germline. Trimming removed 0 bases from V and 9 bases from J, with 7 bases in between. CDR3: CASSVDLPSPLHF. The DNA for the CDR3 is TGTGCCAGCAGCGTAGATCTCCCTTCACCCCTCCACTTT.

Worth noting for this clone: One end of the junction varies from germline; a read error may be responsible. The chain joins TRBV12-3 or TRBV12-4 to TRBJ2-1; a possible D gene is TRBD1 (6 bases). This CDR3 has 13 residues. The CDR3 DNA is TGTGCCAGCAGCGAGGGACAAACTTTTAATGAGATCTTC. This encodes CASSEGQTFNEIF.

J is TRBJ1-6 and V is TRBV4-2; D gene ambiguous. The CDR3 extends over 15 amino acids. Trimming removed 1 base at V and 9 bases at J, with 13 bases between. Per germline, CDR1 LGHNA and CDR2 YNFKEQ. The CDR3 nucleotides read TGTGCCAGCAGCCAAGGGAGCCCTTACGGTTCACCCCTCCACTTT. Its translation is CASSQGSPYGSPLHF.

The chain employs TRBV18 and TRBJ2-4, with 8 bases identical to TRBD1. The CDR3 runs 15 residues. V shed 3 bases, J shed 6 bases, and the junction held 7 bases outside the gene matches. Germline V gives CDR1 KGHSH, CDR2 LQKENI. The CDR3 is CASSPYGQGLNIQYF. Here the CDR3 DNA reads TGTGCCAGCTCACCCTATGGACAGGGTTTAAACATTCAGTACTTC.

CDR3 in amino acids: CASSNGTGVSYEQYF. The CDR3 nucleotides are TGTGCCAGCAGCAACGGGACAGGGGTCTCCTACGAGCAGTACTTC. The chain recombines TRBV5-4 with TRBJ2-7; TRBD1 agrees at 10 bases. Germline V lookup: CDR1 SGHNT, CDR2 YYREEE (reference sequence). V lost 4 bases to trimming and J lost 0 bases; unmatched junction nucleotides: 4. The CDR3 contains 15 residues. Full variable domain (missing parts from reference TRBV5-4 and TRBJ2-7): ETGVTQSPTHLIKTRGQQVTLRCSSQSGHNTVSWYQQALGQGPQFIFQYYREEENGRGNFPPRFSGLQFPNYSSELNVNALELDDSALYLCASSNGTGVSYEQYFGPGTRLTVT.

The chain is built from TRBV6-1 and TRBJ2-1; TRBD1 aligns across 7 bases. Losses at the gene ends were 1 base for V and 2 bases for J; bases not matched to a gene: 8. The CDR3 extends over 17 amino acids. CDR1 is MNHNS and CDR2 is SASEGT in the germline V gene. The CDR3 bases are TGTGCCAGCAGTGAAGTATGGTTGCAGGGGGCCTACAATGAGCAGTTCTTC. Its translation: CASSEVWLQGAYNEQFF.

The chain's CDR3 is CASSLASDTQYF. As DNA, the CDR3 is TGTGCCAGCAGCTTAGCTTCTGATACGCAGTATTTT. This chain uses TRBV11-1 with TRBJ2-3; D is unresolved. Trimming stripped 0 bases from V and 6 bases from J, with 4 bases between. The CDR3 loop spans 12 amino acids. Per the germline V gene, CDR1 is SGHAT and CDR2 is FQDESV (reference sequence).

The chain has TRBV4-1 and TRBJ1-1; TRBD1 matches at 8 bases. Germline-derived CDR1 and CDR2 are MGHRA and YSYEKL. After removal of 4 bases from V and 6 bases from J, the junction contained 10 bases not matched to a gene. This CDR3 is built from 15 residues. For the CDR3, the DNA is TGCGCCAGCAGCCCGAGCTGGACAGGGCGCGCTGAAGCTTTCTTT. It yields the protein CASSPSWTGRAEAFF.

The V and J genes are TRBV3-1 (or the pseudogene TRBV3-2) and TRBJ2-1; unclear D gene. Germline V gives CDR1 LGHDT, CDR2 YNNKEL (reference sequence). This CDR3 comprises 15 residues. V was shortened by 7 bases and J by 1 base, with 14 bases between the two germline ends. The CDR3 nucleotides are TGTGCCAGCACCACCATAGTGCATTCCTACAATGAGCAGTTCTTC. Translated: CASTTIVHSYNEQFF.

The rearrangement joins TRBV7-2 to TRBJ2-5, with 9 bases that match TRBD1. Trimming took 5 bases from V and 5 from J; bases not matched to a gene: 9. CDR1 and CDR2 (germline): SGHTA, FQGNSA. The CDR3 covers 15 residues. In DNA, the CDR3 is TGTGCCAGCAGCAGGGGACAGGGCAGATGGGAGACCCAGTACTTC. Translating it yields CASSRGQGRWETQYF.

The gene calls are TRBV9 and TRBJ1-3, with TRBD1 as a possible D gene (5 bases). Between the trimmed V and J ends, which lost 0 bases and 4 bases, there was a span of 14 bases. The V gene's germline CDR1 is SGDLS and CDR2 YYNGEE. The CDR3 sequence is 16 residues long. The CDR3 spells CASSVATGISGNTIYF. The CDR3 DNA reads as TGTGCCAGCAGCGTAGCTACAGGAATCTCCGGAAACACCATATATTTT.

The CDR3, as DNA: TGTGCCAGCAGCCAAGTATGGACAGAAAAAGAGACCCAGTACTTC. Translating it yields CASSQVWTEKETQYF. This chain uses TRBV7-8 with TRBJ2-5; tentatively, D is TRBD1 (6 bases). CDR1 SGHVS and CDR2 FQNEAQ come from the germline V gene. The CDR3 runs 15 residues. V lost 5 bases and J lost 3, with 16 bases in between.

The V gene is TRBV7-9, the J gene TRBJ2-6; 7 bases match TRBD2. Per the germline V gene, CDR1 is SEHNR and CDR2 is FQNEAQ (reference sequence). The CDR3 contains 15 residues. V shed 3 bases and J 2 bases; nucleotides not matched to a gene: 1. In DNA, the CDR3 is TGTGCCAGCAGCTTCCGGGAGGCTGGGGCCAACGTCCTGACTTTC. Amino acids: CASSFREAGANVLTF.

This chain links TRBV27 with TRBJ2-7, with 9 bases lining up with TRBD1. The CDR3 covers 15 residues. Germline loops: CDR1 MNHEY, CDR2 SMNVEV (reference sequence). V lost 5 bases and J lost 9; bases outside the gene matches: 14. As DNA, the CDR3 is TGTGCCAGCAGTCCATGGGACAGGGCCGGGTTCAGGCAGTACTTC. Translating it yields CASSPWDRAGFRQYF.